The 12 T cell receptor beta chains reported below all come from one sample, sequenced in a study of cytomegalovirus exposure and HLA in healthy donors. The assay was immunoSEQ multiplex PCR, and TCRdb's table has in-frame clones only and misses some. The table has about 110,000 clones, roughly 87% seen once. Source material: PBMCs. These receptors came from a woman aged 18-29 years in good health and CMV-seronegative.

This clone was seen only a few times. The CDR3 sequence is CASSQTLGTANYGYTF. The DNA for the CDR3 is TGCGCCAGCAGCCAAACGCTCGGGACAGCTAACTATGGCTACACCTTC. The rearrangement joins TRBV5-1 to TRBJ1-2; 7 positions match TRBD1. Germline V CDR1 and CDR2: SGHRS, YFSETQ. The CDR3 contains 16 residues. The V gene end was trimmed by 4 bases and the J gene end by 0 bases; junction bases not matched to a gene: 9.

The J gene is TRBJ2-1, the V gene TRBV7-6; 8 nucleotides line up with TRBD2. The CDR3 length is 14 residues. With 0 bases clipped from V and 7 bases from J, the junction kept 2 bases outside the gene matches. Germline V gene sequence: CDR1 SGHVS, CDR2 FNYEAQ. CDR3 nucleotide sequence: TGTGCCAGCAGCTTAGCATCGGGGGGGAATGAGCAGTTCTTC. The encoded protein is CASSLASGGNEQFF.

The chain couples TRBV7-8 to TRBJ2-1; 10 bases line up with TRBD2. Looked up from germline, CDR1 is SGHVS and CDR2 is FQNEAQ. The CDR3 has 15 residues. V lost 5 bases and J lost 7; bases outside the gene matches: 8. This CDR3 is CASSRPASGGNEQFF. The CDR3 nucleotides are TGTGCCAGCAGCCGTCCGGCTAGCGGGGGTAATGAGCAGTTCTTC.

The V gene is TRBV25-1, the J gene TRBJ2-3; 10 bases are a match to TRBD2. The trim removed 6 bases at V and 6 bases at J, leaving 9 bases unmatched. Germline V CDR1 and CDR2: MGHDK, SYGVNS. The CDR3 totals 15 residues. The CDR3 DNA reads as TGTGCCAGCAGCCCCCTAGCGGGGGTCCGGGATACGCAGTATTTT. Translating gives CASSPLAGVRDTQYF. Filled out from reference TRBV25-1 and TRBJ2-3, the complete variable domain reads EADIYQTPRYLVIGTGKKITLECSQTMGHDKMYWYQQDPGMELHLIHYSYGVNSTEKGDLSSESTVSRIRTEHFPLTLESARPSHTSQYLCASSPLAGVRDTQYFGPGTRLTVL.

This chain joins TRBV9 and TRBJ2-6, with 7 bases aligning to TRBD1. V shed 3 bases, J shed 2 bases, and the junction held 2 bases outside the gene matches. This CDR3 region has 15 residues. CDR1 is SGDLS and CDR2 is YYNGEE in the germline V gene. Here the CDR3 reads CASSATGAGANVLTF. The CDR3 nucleotides read TGTGCCAGCAGCGCTACAGGGGCTGGGGCCAACGTCCTGACTTTC.

The J gene is TRBJ2-4, the V gene TRBV2; 7 bases match TRBD2. CDR1 is SNHLY, CDR2 FYNNEI, per germline. This CDR3 is 15 amino acids long. Trimming at V came to 5 bases and at J to 3 bases, leaving 7 bases not matched to a gene. DNA of the CDR3: TGTGCCAGCAGTAGGTGGTGGGAGGGCAAAAACATTCAGTACTTC. Its protein product is CASSRWWEGKNIQYF. Using reference TRBV2 and TRBJ2-4 for the parts outside the CDR3, the full variable domain is EPEVTQTPSHQVTQMGQEVILRCVPISNHLYFYWYRQILGQKVEFLVSFYNNEISEKSEIFDDQFSVERPDGSNFTLKIRSTKLEDSAMYFCASSRWWEGKNIQYFGAGTRLSVL.

The chain has TRBV25-1 and TRBJ2-5; D gene unclear. The V end was cut by 4 bases, the J end by 2 bases, with 14 bases between. The CDR3 extends over 15 amino acids. Germline values: CDR1 MGHDK, CDR2 SYGVNS. The CDR3 DNA follows: TGTGCCAGCAGTGCGCACGCCGCTCTACAAGAGACCCAGTACTTC. Translating gives CASSAHAALQETQYF.

The CDR3 DNA reads TGTGCCACCAGCAGAGGTCTGTCAGGGGCCCAAGAGACCCAGTACTTC. This translates into CATSRGLSGAQETQYF. V gene TRBV15 combines with J gene TRBJ2-5; D possibly corresponds to TRBD1 (6 bases). Germline assignment: CDR1 LNHNV and CDR2 YYDKDF (reference sequence). This CDR3 region has 16 residues. Trimming removed 1 base from V and 1 base from J, with 13 bases in between.

CDR3 bases: TGTGCCAGCAGCTTAGATCACAGGAACACTGAAGCTTTCTTT. Protein sequence: CASSLDHRNTEAFF. The chain is built from TRBV11-3 and TRBJ1-1, with D unresolved. Per germline, CDR1 SGHNT and CDR2 YENEEA. The V end was cut by 0 bases, the J end by 1 base, with 6 bases between. The CDR3 loop spans 14 amino acids.

This chain uses TRBV7-6 with TRBJ2-3; perhaps TRBD2 as D (5 bases). V was cut by 1 base and J by 5 bases, with 19 bases left in between. The CDR3 loop spans 17 amino acids. CDR1 is SGHVS, CDR2 FNYEAQ, per germline. The CDR3 DNA reads as TGTGCCAGCAGCTTAGTGCCAGCTCGGGGTAAGGAAGATACGCAGTATTTT. Translating gives CASSLVPARGKEDTQYF. Using reference TRBV7-6 and TRBJ2-3 for the parts outside the CDR3, the full variable domain is GAGVSQSPRYKVTKRGQDVALRCDPISGHVSLYWYRQALGQGPEFLTYFNYEAQQDKSGLPNDRFSAERPEGSISTLTIQRTEQRDSAMYRCASSLVPARGKEDTQYFGPGTRLTVL.

The CDR3 DNA follows: TGTGCCAGCAGCTTAGATCCGACAGGGGTCTATGGCTACACCTTC. The encoded protein is CASSLDPTGVYGYTF. The chain has TRBV7-3 and TRBJ1-2; 8 positions agree with TRBD1. The CDR3 is 15 residues long. The V gene's germline CDR1 is SGHTA and CDR2 FQGTGA. V trimming: 2 bases; J trimming: 4 bases; junction bases outside the gene matches: 6.

The chain carries TRBV28 and TRBJ1-5; 9 nucleotides match TRBD1. In germline, CDR1 is MDHEN, CDR2 SYDVKM. The CDR3 runs to 15 residues. Trimming cost V 5 bases and J 7 bases; bases outside gene matches: 9. The CDR3 spells CASSVNRGREQPQHF. CDR3 DNA: TGTGCCAGCAGTGTAAACAGGGGGCGAGAGCAGCCCCAGCATTTT.